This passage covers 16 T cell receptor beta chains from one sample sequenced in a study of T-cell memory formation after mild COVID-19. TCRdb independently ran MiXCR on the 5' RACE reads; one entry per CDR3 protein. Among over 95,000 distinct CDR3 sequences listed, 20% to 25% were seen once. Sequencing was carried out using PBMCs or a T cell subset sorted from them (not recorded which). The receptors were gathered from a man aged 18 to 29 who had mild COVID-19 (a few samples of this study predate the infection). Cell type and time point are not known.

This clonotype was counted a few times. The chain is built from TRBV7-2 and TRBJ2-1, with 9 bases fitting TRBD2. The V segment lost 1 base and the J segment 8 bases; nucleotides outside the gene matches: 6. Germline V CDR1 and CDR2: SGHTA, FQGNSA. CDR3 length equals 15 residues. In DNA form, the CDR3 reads TGTGCCAGCAGCTTAGACCCTAGCGGGGTCTATGAGCAGTTCTTC. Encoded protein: CASSLDPSGVYEQFF. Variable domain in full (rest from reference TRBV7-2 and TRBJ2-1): GAGVSQSPSNKVTEKGKDVELRCDPISGHTALYWYRQSLGQGLEFLIYFQGNSAPDKSGLPSDRFSAERTGGSVSTLTIQRTQQEDSAVYLCASSLDPSGVYEQFFGPGTRLTVL.

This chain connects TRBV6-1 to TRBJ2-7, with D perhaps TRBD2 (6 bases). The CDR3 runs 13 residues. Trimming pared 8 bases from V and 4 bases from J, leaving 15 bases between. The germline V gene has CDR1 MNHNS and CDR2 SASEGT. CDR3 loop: CASGGGSGYEQYV. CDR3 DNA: TGTGCCAGCGGGGGTGGTAGCGGTTACGAGCAGTACGTC.

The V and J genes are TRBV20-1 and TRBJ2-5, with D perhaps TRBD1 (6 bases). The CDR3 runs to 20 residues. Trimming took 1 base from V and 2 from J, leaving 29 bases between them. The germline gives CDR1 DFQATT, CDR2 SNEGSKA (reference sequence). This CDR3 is CSARGPGASSVDETQETQYF. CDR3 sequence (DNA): TGCAGTGCTAGAGGTCCAGGGGCCTCATCGGTGGACGAGACTCAAGAGACCCAGTACTTC.

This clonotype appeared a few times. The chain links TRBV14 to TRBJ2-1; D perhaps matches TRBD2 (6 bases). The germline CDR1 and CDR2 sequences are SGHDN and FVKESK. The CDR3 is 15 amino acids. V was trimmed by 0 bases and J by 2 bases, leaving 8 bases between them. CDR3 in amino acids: CASSQEWGAYNEQFF. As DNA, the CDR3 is TGTGCCAGCAGCCAAGAGTGGGGGGCCTACAATGAGCAGTTCTTC.

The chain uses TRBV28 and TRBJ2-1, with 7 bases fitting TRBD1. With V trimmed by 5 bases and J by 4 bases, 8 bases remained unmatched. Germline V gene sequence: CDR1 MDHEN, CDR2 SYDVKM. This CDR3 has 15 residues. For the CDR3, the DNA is TGTGCCAGCAGTCCAGATCGGGACAGTTACAATGAGCAGTTCTTC. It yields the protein CASSPDRDSYNEQFF.

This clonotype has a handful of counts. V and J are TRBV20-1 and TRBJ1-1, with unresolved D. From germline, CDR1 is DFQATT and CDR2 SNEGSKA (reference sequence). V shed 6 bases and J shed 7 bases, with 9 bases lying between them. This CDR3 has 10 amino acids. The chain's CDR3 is CSAKDGEAFF. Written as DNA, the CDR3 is TGCAGTGCCAAAGACGGTGAAGCTTTCTTT.

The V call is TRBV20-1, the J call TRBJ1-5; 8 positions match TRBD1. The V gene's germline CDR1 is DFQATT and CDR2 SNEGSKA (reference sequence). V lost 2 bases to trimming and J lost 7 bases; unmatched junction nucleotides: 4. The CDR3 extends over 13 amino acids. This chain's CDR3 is CSARPDRGQPQHF. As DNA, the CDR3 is TGCAGTGCTAGACCCGACAGGGGCCAGCCCCAGCATTTT.

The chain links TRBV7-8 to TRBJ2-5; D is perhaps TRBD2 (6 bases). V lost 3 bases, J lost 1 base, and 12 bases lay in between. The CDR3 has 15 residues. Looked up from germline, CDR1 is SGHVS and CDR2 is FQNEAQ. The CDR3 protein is CASSFVAGLQETQYF. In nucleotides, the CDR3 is TGTGCCAGCAGCTTCGTTGCGGGACTCCAAGAGACCCAGTACTTC.

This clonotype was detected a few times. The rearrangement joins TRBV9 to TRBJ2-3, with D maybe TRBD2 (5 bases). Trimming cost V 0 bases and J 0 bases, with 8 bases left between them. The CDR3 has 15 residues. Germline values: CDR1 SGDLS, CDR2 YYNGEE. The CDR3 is CASSVDPGSTDTQYF. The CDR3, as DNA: TGTGCCAGCAGCGTAGACCCGGGAAGCACAGATACGCAGTATTTT.

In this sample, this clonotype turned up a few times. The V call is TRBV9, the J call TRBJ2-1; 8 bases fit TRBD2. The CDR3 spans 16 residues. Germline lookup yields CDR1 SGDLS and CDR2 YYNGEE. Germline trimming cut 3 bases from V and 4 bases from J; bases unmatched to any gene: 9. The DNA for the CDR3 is TGTGCCAGCAGCGCCGGGGGGGATTCGGTTTACAATGAGCAGTTCTTC. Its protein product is CASSAGGDSVYNEQFF. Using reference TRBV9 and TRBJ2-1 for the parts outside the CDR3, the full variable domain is DSGVTQTPKHLITATGQRVTLRCSPRSGDLSVYWYQQSLDQGLQFLIQYYNGEERAKGNILERFSAQQFPDLHSELNLSSLELGDSALYFCASSAGGDSVYNEQFFGPGTRLTVL.

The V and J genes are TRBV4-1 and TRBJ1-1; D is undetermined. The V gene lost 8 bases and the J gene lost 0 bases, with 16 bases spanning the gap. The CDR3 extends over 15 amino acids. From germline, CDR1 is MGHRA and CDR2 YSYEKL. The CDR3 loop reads CASRERLRMNTEAFF. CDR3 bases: TGCGCCAGCCGTGAGAGGCTCCGGATGAACACTGAAGCTTTCTTT.

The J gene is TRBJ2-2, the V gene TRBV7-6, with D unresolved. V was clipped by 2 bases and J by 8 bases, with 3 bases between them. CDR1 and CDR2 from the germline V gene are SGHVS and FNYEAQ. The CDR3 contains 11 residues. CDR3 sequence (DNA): TGTGCCAGCAGCTTAAGGGGGGAGCTGTTTTTT. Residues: CASSLRGELFF.

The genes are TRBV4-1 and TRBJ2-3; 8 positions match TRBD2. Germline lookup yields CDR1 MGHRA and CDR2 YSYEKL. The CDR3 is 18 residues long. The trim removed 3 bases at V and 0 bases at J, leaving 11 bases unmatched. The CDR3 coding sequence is TGCGCCAGCAGCCAGAGCCCACTAGCGGCCTATAGCACAGATACGCAGTATTTT. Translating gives CASSQSPLAAYSTDTQYF.

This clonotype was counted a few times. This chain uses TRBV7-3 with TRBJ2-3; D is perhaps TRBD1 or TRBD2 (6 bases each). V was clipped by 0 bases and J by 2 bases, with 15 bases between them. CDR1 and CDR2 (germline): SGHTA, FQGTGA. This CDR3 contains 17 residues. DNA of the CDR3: TGTGCCAGCAGCTTAACTGGTGGAGGGGGTGTCACAGATACGCAGTATTTT. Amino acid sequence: CASSLTGGGGVTDTQYF.

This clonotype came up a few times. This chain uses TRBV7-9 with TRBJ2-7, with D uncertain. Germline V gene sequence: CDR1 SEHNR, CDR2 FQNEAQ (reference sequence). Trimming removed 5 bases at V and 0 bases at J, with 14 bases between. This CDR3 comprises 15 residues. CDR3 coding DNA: TGTGCCAGCAGCCCCAGGCAGGCCCACTCCTACGAGCAGTACTTC. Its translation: CASSPRQAHSYEQYF.

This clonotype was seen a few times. This CDR3 is CASSLAGTSFNEQFF. Here the CDR3 DNA reads TGCGCCAGCAGCTTGGCCGGGACTAGTTTCAATGAGCAGTTCTTC. The rearrangement joins TRBV5-1 to TRBJ2-1, with 8 bases matching TRBD2. The CDR3 totals 15 residues. V was pared by 0 bases and J by 6 bases, with 5 bases of the junction left unmatched. Germline assignment: CDR1 SGHRS and CDR2 YFSETQ.